This TCR beta chain derives from a study of neurological immune-mediated disorders. Per germline, CDR1 LNHDA and CDR2 SQIVND (reference sequence). CDR3 length: 15 residues. Trimming left V 1 base short and J 1 base short, with 11 bases between. Each TCR transcript was tagged with a 10-nucleotide random UMI during 5'RACE. Over 190 million TCR-beta sequences from 15-18 subjects came from every sequencing run. One entry per CDR3 protein results from TCRdb running MiXCR on the 5' RACE reads. The sample consists of nearly 45,000 distinct CDR3 sequences, roughly 13% of them appearing once. This clonotype has ten or more counts.

The sequence derives from a female donor in good health. V is TRBV19 and J is TRBJ2-7; TRBD2 is a possible D gene (6 bases). The sample comprised PBMCs. The CDR3 loop reads CASSIAGDGSYEQYF. The CDR3, as DNA: TGTGCCAGTAGTATAGCGGGGGACGGTTCCTACGAGCAGTACTTC.